Below, 16 T cell receptor beta chains from the same sample are listed, as sequenced in a study of cytomegalovirus exposure and HLA in healthy donors. Using immunoSEQ multiplex PCR, the repertoire was profiled, and TCRdb retains in-frame clones only, with some absent. The sample lists hundreds of thousands of clones, 87% occurring once. Sequencing used PBMCs. The source of these receptors is a woman aged 18-30 years in good health and CMV-seropositive.

The chain is built from TRBV28 and TRBJ2-5; D ambiguous. This CDR3 contains 14 residues. Per the germline V gene, CDR1 is MDHEN and CDR2 is SYDVKM. The V gene lost 5 bases and the J gene lost 5 bases, with 15 bases spanning the gap. The CDR3 reads CASSPPQRMETQYF. For the CDR3, the DNA is TGTGCCAGCAGTCCGCCCCAGAGGATGGAGACCCAGTACTTC.

The chain uses TRBV5-1 and TRBJ2-3; a possible D gene is TRBD1 (5 bases). Germline V gene sequence: CDR1 SGHRS, CDR2 YFSETQ. CDR3 length equals 15 residues. V gave up 0 bases and J gave up 4 bases, with 12 bases separating them. CDR3: CASSLAYRGADTQYF. The DNA of the CDR3 is TGCGCCAGCAGCTTGGCCTATAGGGGCGCAGATACGCAGTATTTT.

The chain links TRBV28 to TRBJ1-5, with D unresolved. The CDR3 is made up of 15 amino acids. Between the trimmed V and J ends, which lost 4 bases and 6 bases, there was a span of 16 bases. Looked up from germline, CDR1 is MDHEN and CDR2 is SYDVKM. The CDR3 is CASSSPTLIIQPQHF. DNA for the CDR3: TGTGCCAGCAGTTCCCCCACACTAATAATTCAGCCCCAGCATTTT.

J is TRBJ2-2 and V is TRBV11-2; D is possibly TRBD1 (6 bases). The CDR3 covers 14 residues. The ends were cut back, 8 bases at V and 2 bases at J, with 12 bases in the middle. CDR1 is SGHAT, CDR2 FQNNGV, per germline. This chain's CDR3 is CASLGQLNTGELFF. The CDR3 DNA reads as TGTGCCAGCCTGGGACAACTAAACACCGGGGAGCTGTTTTTT.

This chain uses TRBV7-8 with TRBJ2-1; TRBD2 matches 9 bases. With V trimmed by 2 bases and J by 4 bases, 12 bases remained unmatched. Germline V gene lookup returns CDR1 SGHVS and CDR2 FQNEAQ. The CDR3 has 18 amino acids. The CDR3 nucleotides read TGTGCCAGCAGCTTAAGTGCTAGCGGGGCGACTAGATACAATGAGCAGTTCTTC. This encodes CASSLSASGATRYNEQFF.

In its sample, this clone was seen once. CDR3: CASSQAPMGRNYEQYF. The CDR3 DNA reads as TGTGCCAGCAGCCAGGCCCCTATGGGGAGAAACTACGAGCAGTACTTC. V is TRBV4-2 and J is TRBJ2-7; tentatively, D is TRBD2 (5 bases). V was trimmed by 3 bases and J by 3 bases, leaving 18 bases between them. The CDR3 consists of 16 residues. Germline values: CDR1 LGHNA, CDR2 YNFKEQ.

This clone came up once. V and J are TRBV5-1 and TRBJ1-4; D uncertain. From germline, CDR1 is SGHRS and CDR2 YFSETQ. V lost 2 bases, J lost 1 base, and 12 bases lay in between. The CDR3 totals 16 residues. CDR3 region: CASSFLGSGTNEKLFF. CDR3 bases: TGCGCCAGCAGCTTTCTGGGTAGCGGAACTAATGAAAAACTGTTTTTT.

The chain uses TRBV7-9 and TRBJ1-2; D is unclear. CDR3 length: 12 residues. The germline V and J ends were trimmed by 8 bases and 0 bases, with 7 bases remaining between them. Germline V gene data show CDR1 as SEHNR and CDR2 as FQNEAQ (reference sequence). CDR3 bases: TGTGCCAGCGGTTCAGCTAACTATGGCTACACCTTC. Its protein product is CASGSANYGYTF.

The chain uses TRBV5-8 and TRBJ2-7; a possible D gene is TRBD2 (6 bases). CDR1 is SGHTS and CDR2 is YDEGEE in the germline V gene. This CDR3 comprises 15 residues. Deletions cut 1 base from V and 1 base from J, with 12 bases between. The CDR3, as DNA: TGTGCCAGCAGCTTGCCTCAGGGACTTTCCTACGAGCAGTACTTC. Translated: CASSLPQGLSYEQYF.

J is TRBJ2-1 and V is TRBV30; 11 bases are a match to TRBD2. The CDR3 loop spans 20 amino acids. Germline lookup yields CDR1 GTSNPN and CDR2 SVGIG (reference sequence). V lost 0 bases to trimming and J lost 0 bases; unmatched junction nucleotides: 13. The CDR3: CAWSVRYGTSGSSSYNEQFF. CDR3 nucleotide sequence: TGTGCCTGGAGTGTAAGGTATGGGACTAGCGGTAGCAGCTCCTACAATGAGCAGTTCTTC.

The V and J genes are TRBV15 and TRBJ2-2; D uncertain. Per the germline V gene, CDR1 is LNHNV and CDR2 is YYDKDF (reference sequence). This CDR3 spans 14 amino acids. V dropped 0 bases and J dropped 4 bases, with 6 bases sitting between them. The CDR3 coding sequence is TGTGCCACCAGCAGAGATCAGGCCACCGGGGAGCTGTTTTTT. Translating it yields CATSRDQATGELFF.

The rearrangement joins TRBV4-1 to TRBJ2-7, with 8 bases identical to TRBD2. Germline CDR1 reads MGHRA; CDR2 reads YSYEKL. V shed 2 bases and J 0 bases; nucleotides not matched to a gene: 6. The CDR3 extends over 16 amino acids. In DNA, the CDR3 is TGCGCCAGCAGCCAACCCGGGACTAGTAGCTCCTACGAGCAGTACTTC. Protein product: CASSQPGTSSSYEQYF.

CDR3: CASKDGPGLRTQYF. The CDR3 DNA reads TGTGCCAGCAAGGACGGACCAGGGTTAAGGACCCAGTACTTC. V gene TRBV28 combines with J gene TRBJ2-5; maybe TRBD1 (5 bases). From germline, CDR1 is MDHEN and CDR2 SYDVKM. This CDR3 contains 14 residues. The V and J ends lost 7 bases and 7 bases respectively, with 19 bases between them. Full variable domain (outside the CDR3, taken from reference TRBV28 and TRBJ2-5): DVKVTQSSRYLVKRTGEKVFLECVQDMDHENMFWYRQDPGLGLRLIYFSYDVKMKEKGDIPEGYSVSREKKERFSLILESASTNQTSMYLCASKDGPGLRTQYFGPGTRLLVL.

This clone was observed a single time. V and J are TRBV4-1 and TRBJ1-4; 7 nucleotides match TRBD1. The CDR3 consists of 15 residues. The germline gives CDR1 MGHRA, CDR2 YSYEKL. After removal of 4 bases from V and 7 bases from J, the junction contained 9 bases not matched to a gene. For the CDR3, the DNA is TGCGCCAGCAGCCGAGTACAGGGGAATACTGAAAAACTGTTTTTT. Translated: CASSRVQGNTEKLFF.

This rearrangement joins TRBV19 to TRBJ1-1, with D uncertain. This CDR3 spans 15 amino acids. The V gene's germline CDR1 is LNHDA and CDR2 SQIVND (reference sequence). Trimming stripped 5 bases from V and 2 bases from J, with 15 bases between. CDR3 region: CASSLSRRVNTEAFF. Written as DNA, the CDR3 is TGTGCCAGTAGTCTCAGCAGACGGGTAAACACTGAAGCTTTCTTT.

This clone was seen once. The CDR3 here is CASSLYMLAGVSSTDTQYF. CDR3 DNA: TGTGCCAGCAGCTTATATATGCTAGCGGGAGTATCTAGCACAGATACGCAGTATTTT. The chain carries TRBV7-9 and TRBJ2-3, with 10 bases fitting TRBD2. Germline V gene data show CDR1 as SEHNR and CDR2 as FQNEAQ (reference sequence). The CDR3 runs to 19 residues. V gave up 2 bases and J gave up 0 bases; unmatched junction bases: 11. The full variable domain, in which reference TRBV7-9 and TRBJ2-3 provide the parts outside the CDR3, is DTGVSQNPRHKITKRGQNVTFRCDPISEHNRLYWYRQTLGQGPEFLTYFQNEAQLEKSRLLSDRFSAERPKGSFSTLEIQRTEQGDSAMYLCASSLYMLAGVSSTDTQYFGPGTRLTVL.